The 32 T cell receptor beta chains below all came from one sample that was sequenced in a study of Tregs in tolerant kidney transplant recipients. Sequencing was performed with immunoSEQ multiplex PCR; in TCRdb, only in-frame clones are kept and a portion is missing. The sample records about 110,000 clones, about 90% being singletons. The specimen was CD4+ T cells from blood, collected before the transplant. The source of these receptors is a human donor who received a combined kidney and bone marrow transplant.

The chain combines TRBV14 with TRBJ2-2, with D uncertain. Trimming stripped 1 base from V and 6 bases from J, with 15 bases between. The CDR3 extends over 16 amino acids. Germline CDR1 reads SGHDN; CDR2 reads FVKESK. This CDR3 is CASSQVPPGVSGELFF. The CDR3 nucleotides are TGTGCCAGCAGCCAAGTTCCCCCGGGTGTTTCCGGGGAGCTGTTTTTT.

The gene calls are TRBV6-5 and TRBJ1-5, with 7 bases lining up with TRBD1. The CDR3 is 13 residues long. Germline V gives CDR1 MNHEY, CDR2 SVGAGI. Trimming took 6 bases from V and 4 from J; bases not matched to a gene: 3. In DNA, the CDR3 is TGTGCCAGCAGCCTACAGGGGAATCAGCCCCAGCATTTT. Amino acids: CASSLQGNQPQHF.

This chain links TRBV19 with TRBJ1-5; D remains unclear. The CDR3 runs 13 residues. Trimming removed 3 bases at V and 5 bases at J, with 8 bases between. Germline-derived CDR1 and CDR2 are LNHDA and SQIVND (reference sequence). Here the CDR3 reads CASSIGGYQPQHF. CDR3 nucleotide sequence: TGTGCCAGTAGTATTGGAGGGTATCAGCCCCAGCATTTT.

The chain employs TRBV2 and TRBJ1-5, with TRBD1 as a possible D gene (6 bases). This CDR3 spans 13 amino acids. The germline V gene has CDR1 SNHLY and CDR2 FYNNEI. Trimming took off 8 bases at V and 4 bases at J, with 12 bases between the two ends. CDR3 in DNA: TGTGCCAGCGGAAGCAGGGGTAATCAGCCCCAGCATTTT. It is translated as CASGSRGNQPQHF.

In DNA form, the CDR3 reads TGTGCCAGCAGCTTAGCGTCGGGGGGACGGTCGAAAGAGACCCAGTACTTC. Translated, it gives CASSLASGGRSKETQYF. The V and J genes are TRBV7-9 and TRBJ2-5; TRBD2 agrees at 7 bases. CDR1 is SEHNR and CDR2 is FQNEAQ in the germline V gene (reference sequence). The CDR3 spans 17 residues. Germline trimming cut 0 bases from V and 3 bases from J; bases unmatched to any gene: 10.

DNA of the CDR3: TGCGCCAGCGGGGACAGAGCTAGCAATCAGCCCCAGCATTTT. Amino acids: CASGDRASNQPQHF. V is TRBV4-1 and J is TRBJ1-5; 7 bases line up with TRBD1. This CDR3 contains 14 residues. Germline-derived CDR1 and CDR2 are MGHRA and YSYEKL. V was pared by 8 bases and J by 0 bases, with 4 bases of the junction left unmatched.

The genes are TRBV6-5 and TRBJ2-3, with 9 bases that match TRBD2. Germline assignment: CDR1 MNHEY and CDR2 SVGAGI. V shed 5 bases and J 3 bases; nucleotides not matched to a gene: 6. This CDR3 spans 15 amino acids. CDR3 DNA sequence: TGTGCCAGCAGTCGACTAGCGGTCGGGACAGATACGCAGTATTTT. Protein: CASSRLAVGTDTQYF.

The genes are TRBV11-1 and TRBJ1-5; D remains ambiguous. The CDR3 consists of 19 residues. The V end lost 5 bases, the J end lost 1 base, and 24 bases lay between the germline ends. Germline values: CDR1 SGHAT, CDR2 FQDESV (reference sequence). CDR3 bases: TGTGCCAGCAGCCCTGGCCCGGAATTTTTGGGCTGGAGCAATCAGCCCCAGCATTTT. It encodes CASSPGPEFLGWSNQPQHF.

The rearrangement joins TRBV18 to TRBJ1-4; no clear D. Germline V lookup: CDR1 KGHSH, CDR2 LQKENI. The germline V and J ends were trimmed by 3 bases and 4 bases, with 12 bases remaining between them. The CDR3 length is 15 residues. CDR3: CASSPDVGSNEKLFF. CDR3 DNA: TGTGCCAGCTCACCGGATGTAGGGAGTAATGAAAAACTGTTTTTT.

This chain connects TRBV25-1 to TRBJ1-3; the D gene is possibly TRBD1 (5 bases). Trimming removed 3 bases at V and 0 bases at J, with 12 bases between. This CDR3 comprises 16 residues. Germline assignment: CDR1 MGHDK and CDR2 SYGVNS. CDR3 residues: CASSDFTRASGNTIYF. The CDR3 DNA is TGTGCCAGCAGTGACTTCACCAGGGCCTCTGGAAACACCATATATTTT.

V gene TRBV28 combines with J gene TRBJ2-5; perhaps TRBD2 as D (6 bases). The CDR3 is 14 residues long. The germline V and J ends were trimmed by 2 bases and 10 bases, with 17 bases remaining between them. Germline V gene sequence: CDR1 MDHEN, CDR2 SYDVKM. CDR3 in amino acids: CASSLRGFPEVQYF. CDR3 sequence (DNA): TGTGCCAGCAGTTTACGGGGGTTCCCGGAGGTCCAGTACTTC.

This rearrangement joins TRBV6-1 to TRBJ2-7, with 7 bases matching TRBD2. The CDR3 has 15 residues. Germline V gene lookup returns CDR1 MNHNS and CDR2 SASEGT. The ends lost 6 bases at V and 3 bases at J; junction bases unmatched: 11. The CDR3 sequence is CASREGWGGSYEQYF. For the CDR3, the DNA is TGTGCCAGCAGAGAGGGTTGGGGGGGGAGCTACGAGCAGTACTTC.

The rearrangement uses TRBV28 and TRBJ2-5; D unclear. CDR3 size: 15 residues. V was trimmed by 1 base and J by 3 bases, leaving 12 bases between them. The germline gives CDR1 MDHEN, CDR2 SYDVKM. CDR3 coding DNA: TGTGCCAGCAGTTTATACGTGGGCTTGAAAGAGACCCAGTACTTC. It translates to CASSLYVGLKETQYF.

The CDR3 spells CASSSPGLAGTSYNEQFF. The CDR3 DNA is TGTGCCAGCAGCTCCCCGGGACTAGCGGGGACCTCCTACAATGAGCAGTTCTTC. The chain links TRBV5-6 to TRBJ2-1; TRBD2 matches 13 bases. With V trimmed by 3 bases and J by 0 bases, 6 bases remained unmatched. Germline loops: CDR1 SGHDT, CDR2 YYEEEE. This CDR3 comprises 18 residues.

The chain combines TRBV10-3 with TRBJ1-2; 7 bases line up with TRBD1. Germline values: CDR1 ENHRY, CDR2 SYGVKD. CDR3 length equals 13 residues. With 10 bases clipped from V and 6 bases from J, the junction kept 11 bases outside the gene matches. The CDR3 spells CATSGAGGNGYTF. DNA for the CDR3: TGTGCCACCTCGGGGGCAGGGGGTAATGGCTACACCTTC.

The chain joins TRBV7-6 to TRBJ2-1, with D perhaps matching TRBD1 (6 bases). The CDR3 is 16 amino acids. The germline V gene has CDR1 SGHVS and CDR2 FNYEAQ. The V gene lost 5 bases and the J gene lost 4 bases, with 18 bases spanning the gap. CDR3 protein: CASSKGQYRTYNEQFF. The CDR3 DNA follows: TGTGCCAGCAGCAAAGGACAGTATCGAACTTACAATGAGCAGTTCTTC.

The genes are TRBV10-1 and TRBJ2-3; 9 nucleotides agree with TRBD2. The germline CDR1 and CDR2 sequences are WNHNN and SYGVQD (reference sequence). This CDR3 comprises 15 residues. The V gene end was trimmed by 2 bases and the J gene end by 3 bases; junction bases not matched to a gene: 3. The CDR3 reads CASSEASGATDTQYF. The CDR3 DNA reads TGCGCCAGCAGTGAGGCTAGCGGGGCGACAGATACGCAGTATTTT.

This clone was picked up a small number of times. This sequence joins TRBV6-1 and TRBJ1-5, with 7 bases lining up with TRBD1. This CDR3 is 14 amino acids long. J lost 1 base, V lost 5 bases, and 2 bases had no gene match. Germline V gene lookup returns CDR1 MNHNS and CDR2 SASEGT. The CDR3 loop is CASSPQGSNQPQHF. The CDR3 bases are TGTGCCAGCAGTCCACAGGGGAGCAATCAGCCCCAGCATTTT.

This sequence joins TRBV6-1 and TRBJ2-7; D is unclear. The germline V gene encodes CDR1 MNHNS and CDR2 SASEGT. This CDR3 is built from 13 residues. V gave up 1 base and J gave up 2 bases, with 6 bases separating them. The CDR3 region is CASSEGPAYEQYF. The CDR3 nucleotides are TGTGCCAGCAGTGAAGGGCCAGCCTACGAGCAGTACTTC.

The chain joins TRBV5-5 to TRBJ2-3, with D perhaps TRBD1 (6 bases). V lost 2 bases, J lost 4 bases, and 11 bases lay in between. Per the germline V gene, CDR1 is SGHKS and CDR2 is YYEKEE (reference sequence). This CDR3 has 14 amino acids. DNA of the CDR3: TGTGCCAGCAGCTTATGGACAGCCCCAGATACGCAGTATTTT. It specifies CASSLWTAPDTQYF.

This chain joins TRBV19 and TRBJ1-2, with a tentative D call TRBD1 (6 bases). This CDR3 is 16 amino acids long. The germline V and J ends were trimmed by 5 bases and 8 bases, with 24 bases remaining between them. Germline CDR1 reads LNHDA; CDR2 reads SQIVND (reference sequence). CDR3 coding DNA: TGTGCCAGTAGTCCCGCCGGGACACGGCAGGATCGAGGCTACACCTTC. Translation: CASSPAGTRQDRGYTF.

The V and J genes are TRBV2 and TRBJ1-1; 9 positions agree with TRBD1. Germline values: CDR1 SNHLY, CDR2 FYNNEI. V shed 4 bases, J shed 2 bases, and the junction held 8 bases outside the gene matches. The CDR3 runs to 16 residues. The CDR3 here is CASSAKRDRANTEAFF. CDR3 DNA sequence: TGTGCCAGCAGTGCTAAACGGGACAGGGCCAACACTGAAGCTTTCTTT.

This rearrangement joins TRBV6-1 to TRBJ2-5, with 13 positions matching TRBD2. The CDR3 totals 15 residues. Germline loops: CDR1 MNHNS, CDR2 SASEGT. J gave up 3 bases and V 7 bases, and 5 bases lay outside the gene matches. The CDR3 spells CASNAGTSGEETQYF. The CDR3 region has the DNA TGTGCCAGCAATGCCGGGACTAGCGGGGAAGAGACCCAGTACTTC.

The gene calls are TRBV9 and TRBJ2-5, with D possibly TRBD2 on 6 matching bases. CDR1 and CDR2 (germline): SGDLS, YYNGEE. The CDR3 is 13 amino acids. Trimming pared 1 base from V and 5 bases from J, leaving 9 bases between. Here the CDR3 DNA reads TGTGCCAGCAGCGTACGGGGGAGGGAGACCCAGTACTTC. It yields the protein CASSVRGRETQYF.

The chain recombines TRBV10-2 with TRBJ1-4; 9 bases align to TRBD1. J gave up 7 bases and V 9 bases, and 6 bases lay outside the gene matches. CDR1 is WSHSY, CDR2 SAAADI, per germline. The CDR3 runs 13 residues. This chain's CDR3 is CASNRGRGEKLFF. The CDR3 DNA is TGCGCCAGTAACAGGGGGCGAGGTGAAAAACTGTTTTTT.

The chain has TRBV13 and TRBJ1-6; 8 positions agree with TRBD1. This CDR3 contains 15 residues. Trimming cost V 4 bases and J 3 bases; bases outside gene matches: 2. Germline CDR1 and CDR2: PRHDT and FYEKMQ (reference sequence). The CDR3: CASSSGQVYNSPLHF. CDR3 DNA sequence: TGTGCCAGCAGCTCGGGACAGGTCTATAATTCACCCCTCCACTTT.

This chain joins TRBV29-1 and TRBJ1-4; 10 bases are shared with TRBD1. Germline CDR1 and CDR2: SQVTM and ANQGSEA. V dropped 7 bases and J dropped 8; count of bases not matched to a gene: 4. The CDR3 length is 12 residues. The CDR3 DNA sequence: TGCAGCGGGACAGGGGGGGGAGAAAAACTGTTTTTT. The encoded protein is CSGTGGGEKLFF.

The V call is TRBV28, the J call TRBJ2-7; 8 bases map to TRBD1. The CDR3 runs 14 residues. V lost 6 bases to trimming and J lost 4 bases; unmatched junction nucleotides: 8. The germline V gene has CDR1 MDHEN and CDR2 SYDVKM. CDR3 sequence (DNA): TGTGCCAGCAGGAGGACAGGGTCCCCTTACGAGCAGTACTTC. Its translation is CASRRTGSPYEQYF.

The DNA of the CDR3 is TGTGCCAGCAGCAAAGGGGGCAGGGGCTGGTCCTCCTACGAGCAGTACTTC. Translated, it gives CASSKGGRGWSSYEQYF. The rearrangement links TRBV21-1 to TRBJ2-7; the table's D gene call, TRBD1, was not cross checked with the DNA. TRBV21-1 constitutes a pseudogene. CDR3 size: 17 residues.

The rearrangement links TRBV7-9 to TRBJ2-2, with 8 bases aligning to TRBD1. V shed 6 bases, J shed 5 bases, and the junction held 14 bases outside the gene matches. The CDR3 runs to 17 residues. CDR1 is SEHNR and CDR2 is FQNEAQ in the germline V gene (reference sequence). CDR3 region: CASSRPARTGFTGELFF. The CDR3 DNA reads as TGTGCCAGCAGTCGACCGGCCCGGACAGGGTTTACCGGGGAGCTGTTTTTT.

A word on this clone: One junction end disagrees with the germline gene, perhaps due to a read error. This chain connects TRBV11-2 to TRBJ2-7, with 10 bases aligning to TRBD1. This CDR3 comprises 13 residues. CDR1 SGHAT and CDR2 FQNNGV come from the germline V gene. The CDR3 bases are TGTGCCAGCAGCGTAGACAGGGGGCGCAGGCAGTACTTC. This sequence encodes CASSVDRGRRQYF.

The chain joins TRBV5-5 to TRBJ2-1; possibly TRBD2 for D (5 bases). The germline CDR1 and CDR2 sequences are SGHKS and YYEKEE (reference sequence). The CDR3 is made up of 18 amino acids. Trimming cost V 4 bases and J 2 bases, with 22 bases left between them. CDR3 nucleotide sequence: TGTGCCAGCAGCCAGACCGAGGGAGCTCGCATCACCTACAATGAGCAGTTCTTC. This sequence encodes CASSQTEGARITYNEQFF.